The rows below give T cell receptor beta chains drawn from one sample of a study of vaccination effects on CD4 cells after COVID-19. Antigen specificity for these receptors is unknown. Sequencing used immunoSEQ multiplex PCR; TCRdb keeps in-frame clones, though not all of them. The data show some 27,000 clones, 73% seen once. This specimen was CD4+ T cells from PBMCs cultured with HCoV-NL63 spike peptides, taken after COVID-19 vaccination. These receptors were collected from a human donor who received a COVID-19 vaccine. CDR3s include the opening cysteine and the closing phenylalanine or tryptophan. A D gene is named only where the DNA matches it firmly. Clone size is not always given. Where it is, it says once, few, many or a class for expanded clones.

j_call clone_size d_call v_call cdr3_nt cdr3_aa
TRBJ2-6 NA NA TRBV19 TGTGCCAGTAGTGGAGACTCTGGGGCCAACGTCCTGACTTTC CASSGDSGANVLTF
TRBJ1-5 few NA TRBV5-4 TGTGCCAGCAGCCCGGATCCAGGGGCGTTTCAGCCCCAGCATTTT CASSPDPGAFQPQHF
TRBJ2-6 once NA TRBV10-3 TGTGCCATCAGTGAGTCTGGTCACTCTGGGGCCAACGTCCTGACTTTC CAISESGHSGANVLTF
TRBJ2-1 NA NA TRBV7-8 TGTGCCAGCAGCCAACTAGCCGTCTTGAATGAGCAGTTCTTC CASSQLAVLNEQFF
TRBJ1-4 NA NA TRBV24-1 TGTGGTGGGGGGCGCGAAGAAAAACTGTTTTTT CGGGREEKLFF
TRBJ2-5 NA TRBD2 TRBV25-1 TGTGCCAGCAGTGAAGAGGGAGCGGGAGCGCTAGGGGAGACCCAGTACTTC CASSEEGAGALGETQYF
TRBJ2-7 NA NA TRBV28 TGTGCCAGCAGTTTAGTCCAGGGGGAGCAGTACTTC CASSLVQGEQYF
TRBJ1-3 NA NA TRBV6-6 TGTGCCAGCAGTTACTGGGCCCTAACCTCTGGAAACACCATATATTTT CASSYWALTSGNTIYF
TRBJ1-6 NA TRBD1 TRBV6-5 TGTGCCAGCAGCCGGGACAGGGGGGTTTCACCCCTCCACTTT CASSRDRGVSPLHF
TRBJ1-6 NA NA TRBV19 TGTGCCAGTAGTTCAAAGACAGGCCGACCCCTCCACTTT CASSSKTGRPLHF
TRBJ2-3 NA NA TRBV5-1 TGCGCCAGCAGCCGAGACAGTTCTAACACAGATACGCAGTATTTT CASSRDSSNTDTQYF
TRBJ1-2 few NA TRBV4-1 TGCGCCAGCAGCCAAGCTCCGGGTAATAACTATGGCTACACCTTC CASSQAPGNNYGYTF
TRBJ2-7 few TRBD2 TRBV6-2/TRBV6-3 TGTGCCAGCAGTTTGGGACTAGCGGGATATTACGAGCAGTACTTC CASSLGLAGYYEQYF
TRBJ2-1 few TRBD2 TRBV5-4 TGTGCCAGCAGCTTGGGGCTAGCGGGAGCCAATGAGCAGTTCTTC CASSLGLAGANEQFF
TRBJ2-7 NA NA TRBV11-1 TGTGCCAGCAGCCGACGAAGGCTAGCCCACGAGCAGTACTTC CASSRRRLAHEQYF
TRBJ2-5 once NA TRBV19 TGTGCCAGTGGGGGCGGGGTAGGATGGCTGGAGACCCAGTACTTC CASGGGVGWLETQYF
TRBJ2-1 NA NA TRBV5-1 TGCGCCAGCAGCGCATCTTCCTCCGGCTCCTACAATGAGCAGTTCTTC CASSASSSGSYNEQFF
TRBJ2-2 NA NA TRBV7-6 TGTGCCAGCAGCTTAGCGTCGTCGACACCCGAGAACACCGGGGAGCTGTTTTTT CASSLASSTPENTGELFF
TRBJ1-2 NA TRBD1 TRBV24-1 TGTGCCACCAGCCTTATTCCGGGACAGGGGGTCGAGGTCACATCTAACTATGGCTACACCTTC CATSLIPGQGVEVTSNYGYTF
TRBJ1-5 few NA TRBV4-1 TGCGCCAGCAGCCAAGCGGGGGATCAGCCCCAGCATTTT CASSQAGDQPQHF
TRBJ1-1 NA TRBD1 TRBV3-1/TRBV3-2 TGTGCCAGCAGCCAAGGGGGGACAGTTGAAGCTTTCTTT CASSQGGTVEAFF
TRBJ1-2 NA NA TRBV6-4 TGTGCCAGCAGTGGTGGGTTTGGCAACTATGGCTACACCTTC CASSGGFGNYGYTF
TRBJ2-7 NA TRBD1 TRBV2 TGTGCCAGCAGTATCGGACCGGGACAGGGATCCTACGAGCAGTACTTC CASSIGPGQGSYEQYF